These 16 T cell receptor beta chains were all obtained from the same sample, sequenced in a study of spatial heterogeneity in lung cancer. Time point reported: sample taken at primary tumor resection. Unsorted whole RNA from tumor, nontumor lung or frozen PBMC underwent sequencing. A single record per CDR3 protein comes from TCRdb applying MiXCR to the 5' RACE reads. Among about 75,000 distinct CDR3 sequences listed, about an eighth were seen once. The sample here was PBMCs, taken at surgery. These receptors came from a male donor with early-stage non-small cell lung cancer.

The chain joins TRBV7-6 to TRBJ2-2, with D uncertain. The CDR3 is 14 residues long. With 4 bases removed from V and 5 bases from J, the gap between germline ends came to 11 bases. From germline, CDR1 is SGHVS and CDR2 FNYEAQ. CDR3 sequence (DNA): TGTGCCAGCAGCTCGGATTGGAGTACCGGGGAGCTGTTTTTT. This translates into CASSSDWSTGELFF.

CDR3 loop: CASSFTAATNEKLFF. CDR3 DNA sequence: TGTGCCAGCAGCTTCACAGCGGCAACTAATGAAAAACTGTTTTTT. The chain is built from TRBV7-6 and TRBJ1-4; D is uncertain. V lost 3 bases and J 0 bases, leaving 8 bases between the germline ends. The CDR3 runs to 15 residues. The germline V gene has CDR1 SGHVS and CDR2 FNYEAQ.

This clonotype was counted many times. The J gene is TRBJ1-4, the V gene TRBV30; TRBD1 might be the D (5 bases). V lost 0 bases, J lost 7 bases, and 12 bases lay in between. Germline V CDR1 and CDR2: GTSNPN, SVGIG (reference sequence). CDR3 length: 14 amino acids. The CDR3 nucleotides are TGTGCCTGGAGTGTTGTCTCTAGGGGTGAAAAACTGTTTTTT. Translated: CAWSVVSRGEKLFF.

This chain connects TRBV6-2 or TRBV6-3 to TRBJ1-2; D gene uncertain. CDR3 size: 14 residues. The V end was cut by 5 bases, the J end by 7 bases, with 17 bases between. CDR1 and CDR2 (germline): MNHEY, SVGEGT. CDR3 region: CASSRSPGNSGYTF. In DNA form, the CDR3 reads TGTGCCAGCAGTCGCTCCCCGGGAAATTCTGGCTACACCTTC.

V and J are TRBV12-3 or TRBV12-4 and TRBJ2-7; 7 bases match TRBD1. Trimming took 5 bases from V and 0 from J; bases not matched to a gene: 4. CDR3 size: 14 residues. CDR3 nucleotide sequence: TGTGCCAGCAGTCTAAGGGACAGCTCCTACGAGCAGTACTTC. Its translation: CASSLRDSSYEQYF.

This clonotype was counted only a few times. The J gene is TRBJ1-2, the V gene TRBV7-9; D is ambiguous. Germline-derived CDR1 and CDR2 are SEHNR and FQNEAQ (reference sequence). This CDR3 spans 14 amino acids. V lost 0 bases, J lost 4 bases, and 9 bases lay in between. CDR3 in amino acids: CASSLAVSGYGYTF. The CDR3 DNA reads as TGTGCCAGCAGCTTAGCGGTTTCCGGCTATGGCTACACCTTC.

This chain connects TRBV29-1 to TRBJ2-7; 13 positions agree with TRBD2. Germline CDR1 SQVTM, CDR2 ANQGSEA. J lost 4 bases, V lost 3 bases, and 3 bases had no gene match. CDR3 length equals 14 residues. The CDR3 here is CSVEGLAGQYEQYF. CDR3 nucleotides: TGCAGCGTTGAGGGACTAGCGGGACAGTACGAGCAGTACTTC.

The chain couples TRBV12-3 or TRBV12-4 to TRBJ2-1; D remains ambiguous. V was trimmed by 2 bases and J by 0 bases, leaving 11 bases between them. CDR3 size: 16 residues. CDR3 loop: CASSLNPEPSYNEQFF. The CDR3 coding sequence is TGTGCCAGCAGTTTAAATCCCGAACCCTCCTACAATGAGCAGTTCTTC.

This clonotype was counted ten times or more. This chain uses TRBV5-5 with TRBJ2-2, with TRBD1 matching 8 bases. The CDR3 loop spans 17 amino acids. Looked up from germline, CDR1 is SGHKS and CDR2 is YYEKEE (reference sequence). V gave up 3 bases and J gave up 4 bases; unmatched junction bases: 11. The CDR3 DNA reads TGTGCCAGCAGCTGGGCTAGGACAGGGATTTTCACCGGGGAGCTGTTTTTT. Amino acid sequence: CASSWARTGIFTGELFF.

This clonotype came up a few times. This chain joins TRBV6-1 and TRBJ1-1; no definite D call. CDR1 and CDR2 from the germline V gene are MNHNS and SASEGT. V dropped 2 bases and J dropped 10 bases, with 14 bases sitting between them. CDR3 length equals 13 residues. The CDR3 DNA reads as TGTGCCAGCAGTGAAACGGGTGTGCGCGGAGCTTTCTTT. Translation gives CASSETGVRGAFF.

This clonotype occurred many times. The CDR3 loop reads CAISESTSTPGSGANVLTF. The CDR3 nucleotides read TGTGCCATCAGTGAGTCCACATCGACTCCCGGCTCTGGGGCCAACGTCCTGACTTTC. This chain uses TRBV10-3 with TRBJ2-6, with D unclear. The ends were cut back, 0 bases at V and 0 bases at J, with 15 bases in the middle. Looked up from germline, CDR1 is ENHRY and CDR2 is SYGVKD. CDR3 size: 19 residues.

This clonotype was seen only a few times. This rearrangement joins TRBV11-2 to TRBJ1-2; TRBD1 is a possible D gene (5 bases). Germline V lookup: CDR1 SGHAT, CDR2 FQNNGV. Between the trimmed V and J ends, which lost 1 base and 0 bases, there was a span of 9 bases. The CDR3 loop spans 15 amino acids. The chain's CDR3 is CASSLVTGPNYGYTF. DNA of the CDR3: TGTGCCAGCAGCTTAGTAACGGGACCTAACTATGGCTACACCTTC.

At least ten counts were recorded for this clonotype. V is TRBV5-1 and J is TRBJ2-1; D may be TRBD2 (6 bases). The germline V and J ends were trimmed by 2 bases and 0 bases, with 24 bases remaining between them. The CDR3 runs 20 residues. In germline, CDR1 is SGHRS, CDR2 YFSETQ. CDR3 amino acids: CASSFEWTGRAGSSYNEQFF. CDR3 sequence (DNA): TGCGCCAGCAGCTTTGAGTGGACCGGGAGAGCCGGGAGCTCCTACAATGAGCAGTTCTTC.

V usage is TRBV7-9 and J usage is TRBJ2-3, with TRBD1 matching 9 bases. Germline V gene lookup returns CDR1 SEHNR and CDR2 FQNEAQ (reference sequence). V dropped 6 bases and J dropped 4; count of bases not matched to a gene: 11. The CDR3 is 16 residues long. The CDR3 region has the DNA TGTGCCAGCAGACAGACCGGGACAGGGTGGGCAGATACGCAGTATTTT. Its protein is CASRQTGTGWADTQYF.

This sequence joins TRBV20-1 and TRBJ1-1, with D perhaps matching TRBD1 (6 bases). The CDR3 extends over 15 amino acids. The germline gives CDR1 DFQATT, CDR2 SNEGSKA (reference sequence). V lost 0 bases to trimming and J lost 3 bases, with 14 bases between them. The CDR3 nucleotides read TGCAGTGCTAGAGATAATAAGGGGGTCGACACTGAAGCTTTCTTT. Residues: CSARDNKGVDTEAFF.

The rearrangement uses TRBV29-1 and TRBJ1-5; tentative D call: TRBD1 (6 bases). The V and J ends lost 7 bases and 5 bases respectively, with 18 bases between them. The germline gives CDR1 SQVTM, CDR2 ANQGSEA. The CDR3 has 14 residues. CDR3: CSAAEGGADQPQHF. The CDR3 DNA reads TGCAGCGCCGCCGAGGGGGGTGCGGATCAGCCCCAGCATTTT.